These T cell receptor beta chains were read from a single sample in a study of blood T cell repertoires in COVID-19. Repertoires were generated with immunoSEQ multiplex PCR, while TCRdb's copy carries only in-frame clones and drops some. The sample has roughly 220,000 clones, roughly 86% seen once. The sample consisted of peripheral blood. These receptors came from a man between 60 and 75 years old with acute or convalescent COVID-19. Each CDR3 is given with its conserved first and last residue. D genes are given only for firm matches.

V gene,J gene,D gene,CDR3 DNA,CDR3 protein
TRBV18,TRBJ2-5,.,TGTGCCAGCTCACCAACAGGGTTCCAAGAGACCCAGTACTTC,CASSPTGFQETQYF
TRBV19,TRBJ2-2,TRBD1,TGTGCCAGTAGTAGGGACAGCCTGGACACCGGGGAGCTGTTTTTT,CASSRDSLDTGELFF
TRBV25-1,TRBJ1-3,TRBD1,TGTGCCAGCAGCCCGACAGGGGCGTTGGGAAACACCATATATTTT,CASSPTGALGNTIYF
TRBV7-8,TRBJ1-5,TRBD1,TGTGCCAGCAGCTTATCGTCAGGGGGGAATCAGCCCCAGCATTTT,CASSLSSGGNQPQHF
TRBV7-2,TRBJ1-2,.,TGTGCCAGCAGTCCCGACAGACCTTATGGCTACACCTTC,CASSPDRPYGYTF
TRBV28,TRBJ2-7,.,TGTGCCAGCAGTTTATTAGGGGGTCCCTCCTACGAGCAGTACTTC,CASSLLGGPSYEQYF
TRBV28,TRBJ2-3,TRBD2,TGTGCCAACTCTAAAAGGGAGGGACGCACAGATACGCAGTATTTT,CANSKREGRTDTQYF
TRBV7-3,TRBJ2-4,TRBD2,TGTGCCAGCAGCTTAGGGCCACGAGGGAGGGGTTCGACGTCCAAAAACATTCAGTACTTC,CASSLGPRGRGSTSKNIQYF
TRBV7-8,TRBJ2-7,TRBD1,TGTGCCAGCAGACGCACCGGGACAGGGGGCGAGCAGTACTTC,CASRRTGTGGEQYF
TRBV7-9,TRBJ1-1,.,TGTGCCAGCAGCTTAGGAGCAGGGGTTGATGAAGCTTTCTTT,CASSLGAGVDEAFF
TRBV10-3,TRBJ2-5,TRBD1,TGTGCCACCTCCGGGACAGGGCTAGAGACCCAGTACTTC,CATSGTGLETQYF
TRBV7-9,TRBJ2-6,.,TGTGCCAGCAGCTTAGCGACAAGGGGCTACTCTGGGGCCAACGTCCTGACTTTC,CASSLATRGYSGANVLTF
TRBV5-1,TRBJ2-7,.,TGCGCCAGCAGCTTGGCACAGGGCCGGGACGAGCAGTACTTC,CASSLAQGRDEQYF
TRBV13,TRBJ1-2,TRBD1,TGTGCCAGCAGCACATACCCAACAGGGGGCGCTGACTATGGCTACACCTTC,CASSTYPTGGADYGYTF
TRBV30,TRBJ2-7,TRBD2,TGTGCCTGGAGTGCGGGGGGGCCAAAAGAGCAGTACTTC,CAWSAGGPKEQYF
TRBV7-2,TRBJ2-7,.,TGTGCCAGCAGCTGGCAGGGGCGGATGTACGAGCAGTACTTC,CASSWQGRMYEQYF